This T cell receptor (beta chain) came from a study of blood T cells in healthy people across ages. Notes on the study in general: Estimates based on one million T cells were treated as lower bounds. Significant beta diversity loss was already apparent by age approximately 38, declining roughly linearly.

A second PCR of 7 to 11 cycles used a sample-barcoded 5' primer and a J-beta primer mix. One entry per CDR3 protein, called by TCRdb with MiXCR from the 5' RACE reads. The sample has 600,000 or so distinct CDR3 sequences; roughly 31% are singletons. This CDR3 is 11 amino acids long. Trimming pared 6 bases from V and 11 bases from J, leaving 14 bases between. Germline-derived CDR1 and CDR2 are MDHEN and SYDVKM. As to this clonotype: Antigen: not known.

The chain combines TRBV28 with TRBJ2-7; D remains ambiguous. The TCR originated in a woman older than 75 in good health. The sequencing input was blood. The CDR3: CASRHAWAKYF. CDR3 bases: TGTGCCAGCAGGCATGCCTGGGCTAAGTACTTC.